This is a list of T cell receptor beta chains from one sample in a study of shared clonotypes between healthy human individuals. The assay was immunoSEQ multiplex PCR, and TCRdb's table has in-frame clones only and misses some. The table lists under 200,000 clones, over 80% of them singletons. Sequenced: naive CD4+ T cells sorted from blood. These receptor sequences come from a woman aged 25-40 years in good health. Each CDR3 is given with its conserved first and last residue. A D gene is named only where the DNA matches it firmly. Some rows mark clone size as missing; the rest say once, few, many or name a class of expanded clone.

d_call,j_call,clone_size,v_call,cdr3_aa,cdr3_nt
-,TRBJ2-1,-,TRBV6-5,CASSWGPSYNEQFF,TGTGCCAGTTCCTGGGGGCCTTCGTACAATGAGCAGTTCTTC
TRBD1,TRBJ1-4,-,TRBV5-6,CASSLFQQGREKLFF,TGTGCCAGCAGCTTGTTTCAACAGGGGCGTGAAAAACTGTTTTTT
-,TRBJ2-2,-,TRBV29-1,CSVGSDRTNTGELFF,TGCAGCGTTGGGTCGGACCGCACAAACACCGGGGAGCTGTTTTTT
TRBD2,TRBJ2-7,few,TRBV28,CASSPSGRAYEQYF,TGTGCCAGCAGTCCTAGCGGGAGGGCCTACGAGCAGTACTTC
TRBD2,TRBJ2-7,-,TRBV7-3,CASSSALAGGPYEQYF,TGTGCCAGCAGCTCCGCCCTGGCGGGAGGGCCCTACGAGCAGTACTTC
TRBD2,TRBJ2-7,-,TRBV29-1,CSVDPGLAPREQYF,TGCAGCGTTGACCCGGGACTAGCTCCTCGCGAGCAGTACTTC
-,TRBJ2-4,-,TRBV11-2,CASSLVITTAKNIQYF,TGTGCCAGCAGCTTAGTTATCACGACAGCCAAAAACATTCAGTACTTC
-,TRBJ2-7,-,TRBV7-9,CAISRGSSRYYEQYF,TGTGCCATCTCCCGTGGGTCCTCACGCTACTACGAGCAGTACTTC
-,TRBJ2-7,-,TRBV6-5,CASSYNTGSYEQYF,TGTGCCAGCAGTTATAACACAGGGTCCTACGAGCAGTACTTC
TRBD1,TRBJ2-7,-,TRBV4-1,CASSLRDRGLLGAGENEQYF,TGCGCCAGCAGCCTCCGGGACAGGGGCTTACTCGGGGCGGGAGAGAACGAGCAGTACTTC
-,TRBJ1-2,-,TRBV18,CASSPMGGPPDYGYTF,TGTGCCAGCTCCCCAATGGGGGGGCCCCCGGACTATGGCTACACCTTC
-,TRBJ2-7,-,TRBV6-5,CASSYSALSSYEQYF,TGTGCCAGCAGTTACTCGGCACTAAGCTCCTACGAGCAGTACTTC
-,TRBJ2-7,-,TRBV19,CASSIVEGSEQYF,TGTGCCAGTAGTATAGTGGAAGGGAGCGAGCAGTACTTC
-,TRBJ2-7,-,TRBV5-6,CASSASYEQYF,TGTGCCAGCAGCGCCTCTTACGAGCAGTACTTC
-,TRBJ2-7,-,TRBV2,CASSGDSQIEQYF,TGTGCCAGCAGTGGCGATAGCCAAATTGAGCAGTACTTC
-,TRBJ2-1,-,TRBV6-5,CASSYGLPHNEQFF,TGTGCCAGCAGTTACGGACTCCCTCACAATGAGCAGTTCTTC
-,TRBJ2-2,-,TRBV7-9,CASSLGSYSTGELFF,TGTGCCAGCAGCTTAGGGTCTTACAGCACCGGGGAGCTGTTTTTT
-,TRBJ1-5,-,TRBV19,CASSISGKGQPQHF,TGTGCCAGTAGTATAAGTGGTAAGGGGCAGCCCCAGCATTTT
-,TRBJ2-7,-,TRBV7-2,CASSLVDRLYEQYF,TGTGCCAGCAGCTTAGTGGACAGACTCTACGAGCAGTACTTC
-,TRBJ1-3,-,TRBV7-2,CASSLARGAGNTIYF,TGTGCCAGCAGCTTAGCAAGGGGGGCCGGAAACACCATATATTTT
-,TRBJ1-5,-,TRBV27,CASGHQPQHF,TGTGCCAGCGGACATCAGCCCCAGCATTTT
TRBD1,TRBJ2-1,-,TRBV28,CASSSADRGNEQFF,TGTGCCAGCAGTTCCGCTGACAGGGGCAATGAGCAGTTCTTC